Listed below are T cell receptor beta chains from one sample, sequenced in a study of blood T cells in healthy people across ages. TCRdb itself ran the 5' RACE reads through MiXCR, one entry per CDR3 protein. The sample holds under 800,000 distinct CDR3 sequences; 40% to 45% are singletons and the top ten take less than 25%. Sequencing was done on a sample of blood. All receptors come from a woman aged 60-70 years in good health. Each CDR3 is given with its conserved first and last residue. D genes are given only for firm matches. A clone size is listed for some rows: how often the clone was seen (once, few, many), or a class if it is expanded.

TRBD2	TRBV4-3	TRBJ2-3	16	once	CASSQDSGASTNTQYF	TGCGCCAGCAGCCAAGATAGCGGGGCCAGCACAAATACGCAGTATTTT
-	TRBV29-1	TRBJ2-7	12	many	CSVSGSSYEQYF	TGCAGCGTTAGTGGCAGCTCCTACGAGCAGTACTTC
TRBD1	TRBV5-1	TRBJ2-1	14	few	CASSPGTEHNEQFF	TGCGCCAGCAGCCCCGGGACAGAGCACAATGAGCAGTTCTTC
TRBD1	TRBV20-1	TRBJ2-3	15	-	CSAEPGQGARDTQYF	TGCAGTGCGGAACCGGGACAGGGGGCGAGAGATACGCAGTATTTT
-	TRBV29-1	TRBJ1-2	13	many	CSVVVPTNYGYTF	TGCAGCGTTGTGGTACCAACTAACTATGGCTACACCTTC
-	TRBV6-6	TRBJ1-2	15	-	CASSYSLKSNYGYTF	TGTGCCAGCAGTTACTCTCTCAAATCGAACTATGGCTACACCTTC
TRBD2	TRBV9	TRBJ2-3	14	-	CASTSGGTTDTQYF	TGTGCCAGCACGAGCGGGGGGACCACAGATACGCAGTATTTT
-	TRBV12-3/TRBV12-4	TRBJ2-1	14	many	CASSPGRRYNEQFF	TGTGCCAGCAGTCCGGGACGTCGATACAATGAGCAGTTCTTC
TRBD1	TRBV5-8	TRBJ1-3	16	-	CASSQTYDRAGNTIYF	TGTGCCAGCAGCCAAACCTATGACAGGGCTGGAAACACCATATATTTT
-	TRBV24-1	TRBJ2-5	12	-	CATEGREETQYF	TGTGCCACGGAAGGCAGGGAAGAGACCCAGTACTTC
TRBD1	TRBV5-1	TRBJ2-3	16	-	CASSLADRVNGDTQYF	TGCGCCAGCAGCTTGGCGGACAGGGTGAATGGAGATACGCAGTATTTT
TRBD1	TRBV3-1	TRBJ1-2	13	-	CASSPTGAEGYTF	TGTGCCAGCAGCCCGACAGGGGCGGAAGGCTACACCTTC
-	TRBV3-1	TRBJ2-3	18	-	CASSQDTASAFTTDTQYF	TGTGCCAGCAGCCAAGATACGGCTAGCGCTTTCACCACAGATACGCAGTATTTT
-	TRBV7-9	TRBJ1-1	14	-	CASSPWDTNTEAFF	TGTGCCAGCAGCCCGTGGGACACGAACACTGAAGCTTTCTTT
-	TRBV6-1	TRBJ2-7	15	-	CASSWGPSTSYEQYF	TGTGCCAGCAGTTGGGGTCCCTCTACCTCCTACGAGCAGTACTTC
TRBD1	TRBV9	TRBJ1-2	17	-	CASSVAAGDRGSHGYTF	TGTGCCAGCAGCGTAGCAGCCGGGGACAGGGGCTCACATGGCTACACCTTC
-	TRBV29-1	TRBJ2-7	13	-	CSVEEGSYNEQYF	TGCAGCGTTGAAGAGGGGAGCTACAATGAGCAGTACTTC
TRBD1	TRBV6-5	TRBJ1-2	15	-	CASRPGQGAFYGYTF	TGTGCCAGCAGACCGGGACAGGGGGCTTTCTATGGCTACACCTTC
TRBD2	TRBV10-3	TRBJ2-2	15	-	CAISVPGGPREELFF	TGTGCCATCAGTGTCCCGGGGGGGCCGAGAGAGGAGCTGTTTTTT
-	TRBV15	TRBJ1-6	13	few	CATSFGGDSPLHF	TGTGCCACCAGCTTTGGGGGAGATTCACCCCTCCACTTT
-	TRBV4-1	TRBJ2-7	15	-	CASSQEGHPAYEQYF	TGCGCCAGCAGCCAAGAAGGCCACCCAGCCTACGAGCAGTACTTC
TRBD2	TRBV6-2/TRBV6-3	TRBJ2-3	16	few	CASSPSGTSAGDTQYF	TGTGCCAGCAGTCCCTCGGGGACTAGCGCGGGGGATACGCAGTATTTT
TRBD2	TRBV5-1	TRBJ2-7	15	-	CACTPGTSGIYEQYF	TGCGCCTGCACACCTGGGACTAGCGGGATTTACGAGCAGTACTTC
TRBD2	TRBV2	TRBJ2-7	15	many	CASSPRLAGNYEQYF	TGTGCCAGCAGCCCCAGACTAGCGGGGAACTACGAGCAGTACTTC
-	TRBV11-2	TRBJ2-7	17	-	CASSLMAPGQGPYEQYF	TGTGCCAGCAGCTTAATGGCCCCTGGCCAGGGCCCCTACGAGCAGTACTTC
-	TRBV14	TRBJ1-1	11	-	CASSQSGQAFF	TGTGCCAGCAGCCAATCGGGGCAAGCTTTCTTT
TRBD2	TRBV28	TRBJ2-5	16	-	CAGSLPPSGRVETQYF	TGTGCCGGCAGTCTCCCCCCTAGCGGGAGAGTGGAGACCCAGTACTTC
TRBD1	TRBV10-3	TRBJ2-1	15	once	CAINDRALLGNEQFF	TGTGCCATCAATGACAGGGCCCTCTTGGGGAATGAGCAGTTCTTC
TRBD2	TRBV11-2	TRBJ2-5	16	many	CASSPRGSGRQETQYF	TGTGCCAGCAGCCCCCGCGGTAGCGGGAGGCAAGAGACCCAGTACTTC
-	TRBV24-1	TRBJ2-7	16	-	CATSSRNRTRPYEQYF	TGTGCCACCAGCAGCCGAAACAGGACCCGACCCTACGAGCAGTACTTC
-	TRBV18	TRBJ2-5	13	many	CASSPRDQETQYF	TGTGCCAGCTCACCGAGGGATCAAGAGACCCAGTACTTC
TRBD1	TRBV7-3	TRBJ1-2	17	-	CASSFTPEQGRFYGYTF	TGTGCCAGCAGCTTTACCCCCGAACAGGGGAGGTTCTATGGCTACACCTTC
TRBD1	TRBV7-2	TRBJ1-6	17	-	CASSLGGVTGGNSPLHF	TGTGCCAGCAGCTTAGGGGGGGTTACAGGGGGTAATTCACCCCTCCACTTT
TRBD1	TRBV6-1	TRBJ2-5	15	few	CASRATGGAAETQYF	TGTGCCAGCAGGGCGACAGGGGGCGCAGCAGAGACCCAGTACTTC
-	TRBV6-5	TRBJ2-4	14	few	CASRSGAGTGEQYF	TGTGCCAGCAGGAGCGGAGCGGGTACGGGTGAGCAGTACTTC
TRBD2	TRBV28	TRBJ2-1	18	few	CASSLRASGIPAHNEQFF	TGTGCCAGCAGTTTAAGGGCTAGCGGGATACCGGCGCACAATGAGCAGTTCTTC
-	TRBV4-3	TRBJ2-6	16	many	CASSHGRASGANVLTF	TGCGCCAGCAGCCACGGCCGGGCTTCTGGGGCCAACGTCCTGACTTTC
TRBD2	TRBV3-1	TRBJ2-7	12	-	CASSQGAGEQYF	TGTGCCAGCAGCCAAGGAGCGGGGGAGCAGTACTTC
-	TRBV29-1	TRBJ2-3	14	-	CSAEGLGNTDTQYF	TGCAGCGCTGAAGGGTTGGGGAACACAGATACGCAGTATTTT